This T cell receptor beta chain derives from a study of cytomegalovirus exposure and HLA in healthy donors. General study points: Among TCR sequences, most were rare, though some public TCRs appeared in many donors. TCR beta sequences numbering roughly 18,000 were associated with HLA alleles at 0.05 false discovery rate in a later analysis. The likely origin of a cluster of highly shared sequence variants was a sequencing artifact. In presence/absence analyses, roughly uniform sequencing depth across donors was assumed.

Both 60 Vbeta primers and 13 Jbeta primers went into the PCR. Measured with immunoSEQ multiplex PCR; TCRdb has only the in-frame clones, and not every one. The table records 150,000 to 200,000 clones, about 80% of them present only once. The CDR3 extends over 18 amino acids. The ends lost 0 bases at V and 5 bases at J; junction bases unmatched: 8. Germline assignment: CDR1 LNHNV and CDR2 YYDKDF (reference sequence). Points on this clone: Its cognate antigen is unknown.

The TCR sequence derives from a woman in her thirties or forties in good health and CMV-seronegative. The chain uses TRBV15 and TRBJ1-5, with TRBD1 matching over 12 bases. What was sequenced was PBMCs. CDR3 residues: CATSRDRRDRGQDQPQHF. In nucleotides, the CDR3 is TGTGCCACCAGCAGAGACCGGAGGGACAGGGGGCAGGATCAGCCCCAGCATTTT.